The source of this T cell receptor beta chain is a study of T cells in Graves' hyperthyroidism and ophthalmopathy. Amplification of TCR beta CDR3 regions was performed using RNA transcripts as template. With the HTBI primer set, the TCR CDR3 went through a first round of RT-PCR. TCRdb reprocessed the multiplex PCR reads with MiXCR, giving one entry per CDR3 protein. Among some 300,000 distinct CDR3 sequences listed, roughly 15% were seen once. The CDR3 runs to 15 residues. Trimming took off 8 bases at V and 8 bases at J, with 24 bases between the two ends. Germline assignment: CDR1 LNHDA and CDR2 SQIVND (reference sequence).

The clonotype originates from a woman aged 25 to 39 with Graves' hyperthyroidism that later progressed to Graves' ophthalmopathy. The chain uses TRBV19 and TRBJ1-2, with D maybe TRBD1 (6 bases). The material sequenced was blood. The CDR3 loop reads CASQDSSSGGGGYTF. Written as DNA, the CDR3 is TGTGCCAGTCAGGACAGCTCCTCAGGTGGTGGCGGCTACACCTTC.